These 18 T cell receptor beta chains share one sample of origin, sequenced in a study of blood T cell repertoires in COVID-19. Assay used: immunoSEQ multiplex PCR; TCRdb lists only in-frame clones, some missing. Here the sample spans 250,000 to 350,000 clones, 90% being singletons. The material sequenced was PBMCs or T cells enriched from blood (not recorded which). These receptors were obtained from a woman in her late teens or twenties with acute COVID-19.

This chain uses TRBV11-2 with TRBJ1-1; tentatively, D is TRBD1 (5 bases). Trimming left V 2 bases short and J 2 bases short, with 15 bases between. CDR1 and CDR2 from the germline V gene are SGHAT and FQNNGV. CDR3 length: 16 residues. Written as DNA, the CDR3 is TGTGCCAGCAGCTTAAGACCCCAGGGCCTAAACACTGAAGCTTTCTTT. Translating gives CASSLRPQGLNTEAFF.

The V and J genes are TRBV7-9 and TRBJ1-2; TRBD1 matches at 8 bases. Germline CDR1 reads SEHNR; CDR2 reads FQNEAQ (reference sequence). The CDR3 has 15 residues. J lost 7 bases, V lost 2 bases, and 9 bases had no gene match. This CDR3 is CASSLTAQGAGGYTF. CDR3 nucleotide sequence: TGTGCCAGCAGCTTAACGGCCCAGGGGGCGGGTGGCTACACCTTC.

The chain's CDR3 is CASSIRLAGGETQYF. The CDR3, as DNA: TGTGCCAGTAGTATTCGCCTAGCGGGAGGAGAGACCCAGTACTTC. V gene TRBV19 combines with J gene TRBJ2-5, with TRBD2 identical over 11 bases. The CDR3 consists of 15 residues. In germline, CDR1 is LNHDA, CDR2 SQIVND (reference sequence). Trimming took 3 bases from V and 4 from J; bases not matched to a gene: 4.

CDR3 region: CASSVQGLNYEQYF. CDR3 bases: TGTGCCAGCAGTGTTCAGGGGCTAAACTACGAGCAGTACTTC. The chain joins TRBV28 to TRBJ2-7, with D perhaps TRBD1 (6 bases). Trimming removed 5 bases at V and 3 bases at J, with 14 bases between. Germline loops: CDR1 MDHEN, CDR2 SYDVKM. The CDR3 covers 14 residues.

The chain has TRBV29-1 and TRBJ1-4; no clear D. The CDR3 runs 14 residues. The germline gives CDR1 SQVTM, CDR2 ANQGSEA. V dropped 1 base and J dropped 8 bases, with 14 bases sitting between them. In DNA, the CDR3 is TGCAGCGTTGAAGCCGTCGGCGGGCCCGAAAAACTGTTTTTT. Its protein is CSVEAVGGPEKLFF.

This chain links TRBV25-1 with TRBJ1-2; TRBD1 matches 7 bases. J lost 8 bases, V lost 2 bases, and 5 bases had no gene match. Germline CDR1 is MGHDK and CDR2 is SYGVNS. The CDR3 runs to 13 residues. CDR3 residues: CASSEGQVRGYTF. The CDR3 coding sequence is TGTGCCAGCAGTGAAGGACAGGTTCGAGGCTACACCTTC.

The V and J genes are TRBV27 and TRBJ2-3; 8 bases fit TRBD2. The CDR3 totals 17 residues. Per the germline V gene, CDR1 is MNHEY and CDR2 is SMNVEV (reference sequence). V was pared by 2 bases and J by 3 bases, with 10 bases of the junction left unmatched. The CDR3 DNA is TGTGCCAGCAGTTTAGGCATCCTAGCGGGTAGAACAGATACGCAGTATTTT. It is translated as CASSLGILAGRTDTQYF.

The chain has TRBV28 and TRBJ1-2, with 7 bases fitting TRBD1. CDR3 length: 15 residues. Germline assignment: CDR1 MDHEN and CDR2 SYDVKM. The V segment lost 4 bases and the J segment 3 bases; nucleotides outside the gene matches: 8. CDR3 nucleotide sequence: TGTGCCAGCAGTTCCCTACCGACAGGGCACTATGGCTACACCTTC. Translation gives CASSSLPTGHYGYTF.

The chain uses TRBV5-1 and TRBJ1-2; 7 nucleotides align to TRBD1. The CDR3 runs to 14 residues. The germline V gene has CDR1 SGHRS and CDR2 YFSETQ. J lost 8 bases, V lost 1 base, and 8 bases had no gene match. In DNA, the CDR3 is TGCGCCAGCAGCTTGTTCAGGGGGGAAAGGGGCTACACCTTC. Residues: CASSLFRGERGYTF. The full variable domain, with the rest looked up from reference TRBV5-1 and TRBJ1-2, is KAGVTQTPRYLIKTRGQQVTLSCSPISGHRSVSWYQQTPGQGLQFLFEYFSETQRNKGNFPGRFSGRQFSNSRSEMNVSTLELGDSALYLCASSLFRGERGYTFGSGTRLTVV.

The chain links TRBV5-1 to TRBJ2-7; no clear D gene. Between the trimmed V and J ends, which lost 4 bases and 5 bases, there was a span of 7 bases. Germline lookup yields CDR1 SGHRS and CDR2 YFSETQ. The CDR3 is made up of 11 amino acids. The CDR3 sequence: CASSASDEQYF. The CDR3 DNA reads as TGCGCCAGCAGCGCGTCGGACGAGCAGTACTTC.

Here the CDR3 reads CASSQGQGARYGYTF. The DNA of the CDR3 is TGTGCCAGCTCACAGGGACAGGGGGCGAGATATGGCTACACCTTC. V is TRBV18 and J is TRBJ1-2; 12 nucleotides align to TRBD1. V gave up 4 bases and J gave up 5 bases; unmatched junction bases: 5. Germline V gene sequence: CDR1 KGHSH, CDR2 LQKENI. The CDR3 covers 15 residues. Filled out from reference TRBV18 and TRBJ1-2, the complete variable domain reads NAGVMQNPRHLVRRRGQEARLRCSPMKGHSHVYWYRQLPEEGLKFMVYLQKENIIDESGMPKERFSAEFPKEGPSILRIQQVVRGDSAAYFCASSQGQGARYGYTFGSGTRLTVV.

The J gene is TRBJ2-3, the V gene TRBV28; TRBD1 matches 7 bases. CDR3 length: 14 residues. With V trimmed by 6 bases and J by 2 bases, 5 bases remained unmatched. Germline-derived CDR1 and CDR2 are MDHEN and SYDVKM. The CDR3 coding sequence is TGTGCCAGCAGCCCGGGACAGACCACAGATACGCAGTATTTT. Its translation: CASSPGQTTDTQYF.

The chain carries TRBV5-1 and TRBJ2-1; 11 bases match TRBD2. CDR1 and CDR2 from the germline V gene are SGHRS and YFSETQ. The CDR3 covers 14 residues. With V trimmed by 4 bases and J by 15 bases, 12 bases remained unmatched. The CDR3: CASSPGLAEVIRFF. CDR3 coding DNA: TGCGCCAGCAGCCCGGGACTAGCGGAGGTGATTCGGTTCTTC.

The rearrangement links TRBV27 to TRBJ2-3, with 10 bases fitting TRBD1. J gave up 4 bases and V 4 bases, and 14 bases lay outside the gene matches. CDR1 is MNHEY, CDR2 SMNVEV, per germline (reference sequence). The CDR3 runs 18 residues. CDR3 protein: CASSSFGRGQGTADTQYF. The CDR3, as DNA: TGTGCCAGCAGTTCATTCGGAAGGGGACAGGGGACCGCAGATACGCAGTATTTT.

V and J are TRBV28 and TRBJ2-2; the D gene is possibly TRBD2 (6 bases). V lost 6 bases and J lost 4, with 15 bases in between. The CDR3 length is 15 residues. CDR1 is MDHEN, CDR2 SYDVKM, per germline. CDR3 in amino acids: CASRLPGAGTGELFF. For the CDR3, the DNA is TGTGCCAGCAGGCTCCCGGGAGCCGGCACCGGGGAGCTGTTTTTT. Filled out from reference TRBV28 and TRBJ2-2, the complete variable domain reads DVKVTQSSRYLVKRTGEKVFLECVQDMDHENMFWYRQDPGLGLRLIYFSYDVKMKEKGDIPEGYSVSREKKERFSLILESASTNQTSMYLCASRLPGAGTGELFFGEGSRLTVL.

The CDR3 DNA is TGTGCCAGTAGTTTTTCCGGACTAGCCGGGTCGGATGAGCAGTTCTTC. Residues: CASSFSGLAGSDEQFF. J is TRBJ2-1 and V is TRBV19; 8 bases match TRBD2. The CDR3 extends over 16 amino acids. Germline V CDR1 and CDR2: LNHDA, SQIVND (reference sequence). With V trimmed by 5 bases and J by 8 bases, 14 bases remained unmatched.

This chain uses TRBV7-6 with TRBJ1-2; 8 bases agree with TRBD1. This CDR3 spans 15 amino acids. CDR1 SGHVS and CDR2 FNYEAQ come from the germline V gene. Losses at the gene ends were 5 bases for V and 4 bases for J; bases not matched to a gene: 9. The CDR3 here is CASSRITDRGYGYTF. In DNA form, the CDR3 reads TGTGCCAGCAGCCGAATTACAGACAGGGGCTATGGCTACACCTTC.

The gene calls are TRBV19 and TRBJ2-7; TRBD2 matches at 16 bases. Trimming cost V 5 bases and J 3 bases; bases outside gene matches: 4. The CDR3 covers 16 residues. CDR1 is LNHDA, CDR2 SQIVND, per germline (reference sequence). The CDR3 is CASSFGTSGRGYEQYF. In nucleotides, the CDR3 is TGTGCCAGTAGTTTTGGGACTAGCGGGAGGGGCTACGAGCAGTACTTC.